This TCR beta chain stems from a study of shared clonotypes between healthy human individuals. Study-level information: CD4 naive and CD4 memory each took three plates per donor, while CD8 naive took two and CD8 memory one. The study, taken as a whole, reports: An expected dependence of interdonor clonotype sharing on sequencing depth was noted.

Trimming took off 3 bases at V and 2 bases at J, with 11 bases between the two ends. This CDR3 has 15 amino acids. Germline lookup yields CDR1 MGHRA and CDR2 YSYEKL. Comments on this clone: Its antigen is unidentified.

Using immunoSEQ multiplex PCR, the repertoire was profiled, and TCRdb retains in-frame clones only, with some absent. The sample shows about 2 million clones, roughly 95% of them seen only once. This sequence originates from a man aged 18 to 30 in good health. The sequenced material came from naive CD4+ T cells sorted from blood. Subset noted: CD45RA+ positively selected. The chain carries TRBV4-1 and TRBJ2-4, with unresolved D. CDR3 residues: CASSHPVSPKNIQYF. The CDR3 bases are TGCGCCAGCAGCCATCCGGTGAGCCCCAAAAACATTCAGTACTTC.